A single count supports the clone carrying this T cell receptor (beta chain). These data originate in a study of blood T cell repertoires in COVID-19. Study background: Whether acute or convalescent, the COVID-19 samples came from the United States, Italy and Spain. The analysed material was cDNA or gDNA that came from T cells, B-cell-depleted T cells, or PBMCs.

Per the authors' pipeline: Nucleated cell number was recorded as an estimate derived from reference gene primer amplification. Produced via immunoSEQ multiplex PCR; TCRdb's table is partial and in-frame only. From that table come the V and J calls and clone size; the DNA was used to work out D and trimming. The profile covers 500,000 or so clones, with around 90% appearing a single time and 0.7% taken by the ten largest. Self-reported history from a screening survey and questionnaire set each donor's cohort. Trimming pared 7 bases from V and 4 bases from J, leaving 11 bases between. The CDR3 runs to 13 residues. Germline V gene sequence: CDR1 SNHLY, CDR2 FYNNEI.

Material for sequencing was PBMCs or T cells enriched from blood (not recorded which). This chain links TRBV2 with TRBJ1-5; D perhaps matches TRBD1 (6 bases). The clonotype originates from a woman aged 18 to 35 who had recovered from COVID-19. For the CDR3, the DNA is TGTGCCAGCAAGGACAGTTTTAATCAGCCCCAGCATTTT. Translating it yields CASKDSFNQPQHF. Full variable domain (outside the CDR3, taken from reference TRBV2 and TRBJ1-5): EPEVTQTPSHQVTQMGQEVILRCVPISNHLYFYWYRQILGQKVEFLVSFYNNEISEKSEIFDDQFSVERPDGSNFTLKIRSTKLEDSAMYFCASKDSFNQPQHFGDGTRLSIL.